This T cell receptor beta chain is from a study of metastatic and nonmetastatic thyroid tumors. Study context: Both malignant and benign thyroid patients supplied peripheral blood and tumor or nodule tissue samples, across which the repertoires of these patients were then compared. Overall study results and limits: It was reportedly found that TCR beta diversity was significantly higher in malignant thyroid tumors than in benign nodules, a difference seen in both blood and tumor samples.

Concerning this clone: Antigen: not known.

Original processing notes: Across clinicopathological groups, CDR3 differences served as the basis for building a distant-metastasis classifier for papillary thyroid cancer. TCRdb recomputed clones from the PCR reads via MiXCR. Clone size and V and J calls follow TCRdb, not the original study. The profile shows 5,500 or so clones, roughly a third of them singletons. V shed 5 bases and J 2 bases; nucleotides not matched to a gene: 5. The V gene's germline CDR1 is SGHNT and CDR2 YENEEA. This CDR3 contains 14 residues. There were no patients who had received any treatment before thyroid surgery. The source of this sequence is a male donor with papillary thyroid cancer or a benign thyroid nodule (not recorded which). Some clones in this sample may be carry-over from other donors' samples. Sequencing input: adjacent normal tissue. The rearrangement joins TRBV11-3 to TRBJ2-7; 8 nucleotides align to TRBD1. The CDR3 sequence: CASSPGQGAYEQYF. DNA of the CDR3: TGTGCCAGCAGCCCAGGACAGGGTGCCTACGAGCAGTACTTC.